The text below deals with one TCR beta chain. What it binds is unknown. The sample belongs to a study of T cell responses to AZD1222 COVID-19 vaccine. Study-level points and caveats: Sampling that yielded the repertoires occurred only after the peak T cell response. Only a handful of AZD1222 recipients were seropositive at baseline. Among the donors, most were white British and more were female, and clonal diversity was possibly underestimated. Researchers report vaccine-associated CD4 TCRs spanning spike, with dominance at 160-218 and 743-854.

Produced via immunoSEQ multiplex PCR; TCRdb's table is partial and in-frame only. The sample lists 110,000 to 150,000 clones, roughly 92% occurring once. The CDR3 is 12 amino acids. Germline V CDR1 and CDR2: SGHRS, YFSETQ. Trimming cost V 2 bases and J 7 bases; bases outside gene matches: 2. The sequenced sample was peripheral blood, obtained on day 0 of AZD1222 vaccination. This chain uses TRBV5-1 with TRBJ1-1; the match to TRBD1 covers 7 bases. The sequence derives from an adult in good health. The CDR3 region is CASSFGTDEAFF. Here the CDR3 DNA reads TGCGCCAGCAGCTTCGGGACAGATGAAGCTTTCTTT.